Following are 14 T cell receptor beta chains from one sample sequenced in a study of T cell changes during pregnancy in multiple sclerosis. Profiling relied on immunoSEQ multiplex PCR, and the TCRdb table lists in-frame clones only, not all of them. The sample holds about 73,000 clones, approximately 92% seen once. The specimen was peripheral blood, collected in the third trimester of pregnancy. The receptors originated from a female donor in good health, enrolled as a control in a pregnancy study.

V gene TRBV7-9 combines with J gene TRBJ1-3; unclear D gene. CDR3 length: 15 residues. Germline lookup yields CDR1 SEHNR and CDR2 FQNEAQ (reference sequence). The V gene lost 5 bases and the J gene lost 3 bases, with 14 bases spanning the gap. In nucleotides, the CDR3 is TGTGCCAGCAGCCCCACGCGGGCTCATGGAAACACCATATATTTT. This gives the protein CASSPTRAHGNTIYF.

CDR3: CASSVSERYEQYF. DNA of the CDR3: TGTGCCAGCAGCGTGTCAGAGAGGTACGAGCAGTACTTC. The V call is TRBV7-9, the J call TRBJ2-7; D is undetermined. The CDR3 extends over 13 amino acids. Germline CDR1 is SEHNR and CDR2 is FQNEAQ (reference sequence). V shed 5 bases and J shed 4 bases, with 12 bases lying between them.

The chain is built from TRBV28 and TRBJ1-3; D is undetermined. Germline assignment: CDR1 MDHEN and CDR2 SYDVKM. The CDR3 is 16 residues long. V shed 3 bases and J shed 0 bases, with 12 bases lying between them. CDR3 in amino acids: CASSFVRGHSGNTIYF. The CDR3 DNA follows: TGTGCCAGCAGTTTTGTTCGGGGTCACTCTGGAAACACCATATATTTT.

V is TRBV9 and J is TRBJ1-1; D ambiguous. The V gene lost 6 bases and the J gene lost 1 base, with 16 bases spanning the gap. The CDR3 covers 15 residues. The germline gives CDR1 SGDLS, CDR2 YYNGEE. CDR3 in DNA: TGTGCCAGCACTGTAGTCACGGGTCGGAACACTGAAGCTTTCTTT. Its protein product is CASTVVTGRNTEAFF.

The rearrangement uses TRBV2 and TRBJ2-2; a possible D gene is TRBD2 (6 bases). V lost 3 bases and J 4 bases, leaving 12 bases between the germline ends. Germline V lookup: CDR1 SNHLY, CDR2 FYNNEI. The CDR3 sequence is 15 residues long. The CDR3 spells CASSEGERVTGELFF. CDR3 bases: TGTGCCAGCAGTGAGGGCGAGCGGGTCACCGGGGAGCTGTTTTTT.

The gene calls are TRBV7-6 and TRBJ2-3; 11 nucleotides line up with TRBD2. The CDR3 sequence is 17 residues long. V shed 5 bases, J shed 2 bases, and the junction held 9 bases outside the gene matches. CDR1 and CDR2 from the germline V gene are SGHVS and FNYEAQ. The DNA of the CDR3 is TGTGCCAGCAGCCTCTTTAGCGGGGGGGGGACCACAGATACGCAGTATTTT. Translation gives CASSLFSGGGTTDTQYF.

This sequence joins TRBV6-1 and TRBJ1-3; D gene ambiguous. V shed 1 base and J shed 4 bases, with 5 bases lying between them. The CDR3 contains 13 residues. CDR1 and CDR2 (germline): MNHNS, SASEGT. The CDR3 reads CASSEVTGNTIYF. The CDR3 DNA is TGTGCCAGCAGTGAAGTGACAGGAAACACCATATATTTT.

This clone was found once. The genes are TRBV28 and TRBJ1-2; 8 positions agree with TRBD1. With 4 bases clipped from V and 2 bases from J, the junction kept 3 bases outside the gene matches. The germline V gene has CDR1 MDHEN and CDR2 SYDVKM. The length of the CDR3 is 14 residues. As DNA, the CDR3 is TGTGCCAGCAGTTCACAGGGGGAGAACTATGGCTACACCTTC. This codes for CASSSQGENYGYTF.

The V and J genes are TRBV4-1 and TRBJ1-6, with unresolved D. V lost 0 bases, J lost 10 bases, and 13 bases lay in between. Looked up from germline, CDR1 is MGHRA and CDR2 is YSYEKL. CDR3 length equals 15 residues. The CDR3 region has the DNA TGCGCCAGCAGCCAAGATATGGCGGGGAACTCACCCCTCCACTTT. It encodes CASSQDMAGNSPLHF.

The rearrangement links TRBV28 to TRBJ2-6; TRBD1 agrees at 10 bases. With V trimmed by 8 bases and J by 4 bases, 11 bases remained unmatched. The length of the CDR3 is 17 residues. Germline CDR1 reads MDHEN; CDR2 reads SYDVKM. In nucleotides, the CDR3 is TGTGCCAGCGGTCAGGGGACAGGGGATTTGGGGGCCAACGTCCTGACTTTC. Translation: CASGQGTGDLGANVLTF. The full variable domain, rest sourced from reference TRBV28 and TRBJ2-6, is DVKVTQSSRYLVKRTGEKVFLECVQDMDHENMFWYRQDPGLGLRLIYFSYDVKMKEKGDIPEGYSVSREKKERFSLILESASTNQTSMYLCASGQGTGDLGANVLTFGAGSRLTVL.

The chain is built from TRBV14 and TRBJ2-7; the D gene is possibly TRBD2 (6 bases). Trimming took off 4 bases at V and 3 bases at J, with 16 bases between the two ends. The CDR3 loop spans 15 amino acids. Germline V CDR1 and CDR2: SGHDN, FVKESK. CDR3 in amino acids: CASSLRLGGLYEQYF. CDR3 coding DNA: TGTGCCAGCAGCCTGAGACTAGGAGGCCTCTACGAGCAGTACTTC.

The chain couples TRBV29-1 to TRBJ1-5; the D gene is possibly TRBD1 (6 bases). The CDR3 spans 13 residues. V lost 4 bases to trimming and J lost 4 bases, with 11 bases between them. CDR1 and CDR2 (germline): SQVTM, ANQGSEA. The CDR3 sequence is CSVVYRVNQPQHF. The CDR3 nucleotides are TGCAGCGTTGTCTACAGGGTTAATCAGCCCCAGCATTTT.

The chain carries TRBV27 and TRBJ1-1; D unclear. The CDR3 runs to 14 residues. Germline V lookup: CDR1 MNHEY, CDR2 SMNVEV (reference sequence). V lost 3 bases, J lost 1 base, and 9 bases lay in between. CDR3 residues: CASSFTVRNTEAFF. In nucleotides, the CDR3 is TGTGCCAGCAGTTTTACCGTGAGGAACACTGAAGCTTTCTTT.

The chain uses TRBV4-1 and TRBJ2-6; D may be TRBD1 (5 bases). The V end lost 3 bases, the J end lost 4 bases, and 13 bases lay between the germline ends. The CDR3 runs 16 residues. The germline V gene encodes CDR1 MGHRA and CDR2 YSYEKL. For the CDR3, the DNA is TGCGCCAGCAGCCACCTTAAGGGGTCCGGGGCCAACGTCCTGACTTTC. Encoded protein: CASSHLKGSGANVLTF.